This TCR beta chain was captured by sequencing in a study of cytomegalovirus exposure and HLA in healthy donors. General study findings and limits: Accurate HLA-A and HLA-B prediction from TCR beta sequences was reported for most subjects. TCR beta sequences numbering roughly 18,000 were associated with HLA alleles at 0.05 false discovery rate in a later analysis.

Concerning this clone itself: The target antigen is unknown.

13 Jbeta primers and 60 Vbeta primers were used for the PCR. The assay was immunoSEQ multiplex PCR, and TCRdb's table has in-frame clones only and misses some. The table includes about 31,000 clones, roughly 60% detected once. The sample was PBMCs. This sequence was found in a man aged 50 or older in good health and CMV-seropositive.

As DNA, the CDR3 is TGTGCCAGCAGCCGCAGGGGCCACGAGCAGTACTTC. It codes for CASSRRGHEQYF. The chain couples TRBV14 to TRBJ2-7, with D possibly matching TRBD1 (6 bases). Trimming stripped 4 bases from V and 5 bases from J, with 9 bases between. In germline, CDR1 is SGHDN, CDR2 FVKESK. This CDR3 is 12 amino acids long.